This TCR beta chain was captured by sequencing in a study of T cells after yellow fever vaccination. The study's findings and limits: A weaker but faster secondary response was observed, peaking on day 5 versus 15. Post-booster repertoires again held most primary-vaccination clones (approximately 96% CD4, roughly 88% CD8).

TCRdb called the 5' RACE reads again in MiXCR, with one record for every CDR3 protein. This repertoire shows fewer than 400,000 distinct CDR3 sequences, 6.2% found once; its top ten account for approximately 15%. This clonotype was counted once. The antigen is unknown. The sequencing here drew on PBMCs, taken 5 days after the yellow fever booster vaccination. The TCR comes from a man in his thirties or forties who received the YFV17D yellow fever vaccine.

In DNA form, the CDR3 reads TGCGCCAGCAGCCAAGACTCAGGGGGCCCTGAGCAGTTCTTC. The encoded protein is CASSQDSGGPEQFF. This rearrangement joins TRBV4-3 to TRBJ2-1, with 8 nucleotides matching TRBD1. This CDR3 region has 14 residues. V lost 0 bases and J lost 9; bases outside the gene matches: 4. Germline assignment: CDR1 LGHNA and CDR2 YSLEER.